A selection of T cell receptor beta chains follows, all from one sample in a study of cytomegalovirus exposure and HLA in healthy donors. Data came from immunoSEQ multiplex PCR; TCRdb stores just in-frame clones and leaves some out. The profile shows about 120,000 clones, just under 75% of them singletons. Sequenced sample: PBMCs. The receptors were gathered from a human donor in good health. CDR3s include the opening cysteine and the closing phenylalanine or tryptophan. A D gene is named only where the DNA matches it firmly.

d_call j_call v_call cdr3_aa
. TRBJ1-5 TRBV2 CASARSRGSNQPQHF
TRBD2 TRBJ2-1 TRBV19 CASTQTGGLARQFF
. TRBJ2-3 TRBV4-3 CASSQDRTDTQYF
. TRBJ1-1 TRBV6-5 CASSQGYTENTEAFF
. TRBJ1-1 TRBV9 CASSVVRDWGTEAFF
. TRBJ2-7 TRBV11-2 CASSFTRGGEQYF
TRBD2 TRBJ2-1 TRBV30 CAWSPAARGVYNEQFF
. TRBJ2-6 TRBV6-4 CASSDSSRAGANVLTF
. TRBJ1-5 TRBV2 CASSEGGQPQHF
. TRBJ2-5 TRBV7-7 CASSSSVSLSETQYF
TRBD1 TRBJ1-1 TRBV5-1 CASSHGTANTEAFF
TRBD1 TRBJ2-5 TRBV29-1 CSVEKTGLGETQYF
TRBD2 TRBJ2-3 TRBV5-1 CASSGAFSSGVDTQYF
. TRBJ2-7 TRBV28 CASSLAGAAEQYF
TRBD2 TRBJ2-5 TRBV7-8 CASSPRGGSRETQYF
TRBD2 TRBJ2-1 TRBV6-5 CASMVLAGAGEQFF
. TRBJ1-5 TRBV28 CASEGEGQPQHF
. TRBJ1-2 TRBV27 CASSSSDYFSGYTF
. TRBJ1-3 TRBV28 CASSLHGTFSGNTIYF
. TRBJ1-4 TRBV6-6 CASSRDYNEKLFF
TRBD1 TRBJ2-3 TRBV6-1 CASRLGTGITDTQYF
. TRBJ2-7 TRBV28 CASSSNLLKSYEQYF
TRBD1 TRBJ2-7 TRBV29-1 CSAARTGGIHEQYF
TRBD1 TRBJ2-5 TRBV5-6 CASSADRDVGTQYF
. TRBJ1-1 TRBV11-2 CASSAGPPITEAFF
TRBD1 TRBJ1-1 TRBV29-1 CSVEISGTGVEAFF
. TRBJ2-5 TRBV18 CASSLSNDRKETQYF
TRBD1 TRBJ2-2 TRBV7-9 CASSRQGVYTGELFF
TRBD2 TRBJ2-5 TRBV13 CASSSFGREETQYF
. TRBJ1-2 TRBV7-9 CASSRTSDNYGYTF
TRBD2 TRBJ2-1 TRBV4-1 CASSQDALAPAGSSYNEQFF
. TRBJ1-5 TRBV30 CARQATSNQPQHF
TRBD1 TRBJ2-2 TRBV2 CASSEGTGGTGELFF
TRBD2 TRBJ2-5 TRBV7-2 CASSLSGTTTLETQYF
. TRBJ1-1 TRBV10-1 CASSETVRSNTEAFF
TRBD1 TRBJ2-1 TRBV5-1 CASNRGLDLNEQFF